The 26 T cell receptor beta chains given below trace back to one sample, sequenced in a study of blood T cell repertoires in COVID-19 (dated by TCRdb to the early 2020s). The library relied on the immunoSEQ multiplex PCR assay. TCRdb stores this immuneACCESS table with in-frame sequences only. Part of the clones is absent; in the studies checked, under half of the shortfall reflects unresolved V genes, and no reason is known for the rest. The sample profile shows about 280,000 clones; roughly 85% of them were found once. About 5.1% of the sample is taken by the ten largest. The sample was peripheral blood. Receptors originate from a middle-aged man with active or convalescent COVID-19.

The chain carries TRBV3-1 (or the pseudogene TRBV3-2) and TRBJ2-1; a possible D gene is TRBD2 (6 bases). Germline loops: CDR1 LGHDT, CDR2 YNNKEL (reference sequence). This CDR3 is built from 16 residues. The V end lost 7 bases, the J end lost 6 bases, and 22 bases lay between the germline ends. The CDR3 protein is CASTSKKREAVNEQFF. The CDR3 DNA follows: TGTGCCAGCACCTCAAAGAAGAGGGAGGCGGTCAATGAGCAGTTCTTC.

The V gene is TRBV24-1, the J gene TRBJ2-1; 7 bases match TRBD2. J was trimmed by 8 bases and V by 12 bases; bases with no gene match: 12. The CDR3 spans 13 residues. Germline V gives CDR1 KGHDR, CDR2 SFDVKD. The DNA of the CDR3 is TGTGCCTCAAGTAGAGCGGGGAGGGATGAGCAGTTCTTC. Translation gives CASSRAGRDEQFF.

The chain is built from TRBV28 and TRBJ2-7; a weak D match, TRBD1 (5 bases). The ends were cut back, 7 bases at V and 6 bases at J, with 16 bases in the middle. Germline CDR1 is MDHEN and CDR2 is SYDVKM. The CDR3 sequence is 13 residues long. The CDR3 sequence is CASTLTRQSEQYF. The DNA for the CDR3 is TGTGCCAGCACCCTTACCAGACAGTCCGAGCAGTACTTC.

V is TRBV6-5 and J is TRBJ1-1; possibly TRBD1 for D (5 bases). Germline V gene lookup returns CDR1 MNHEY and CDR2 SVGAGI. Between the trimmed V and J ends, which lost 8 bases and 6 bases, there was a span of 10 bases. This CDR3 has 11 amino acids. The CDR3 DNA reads TGTGCCAGCGGCCCCAGGGCTGAAGCTTTCTTT. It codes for CASGPRAEAFF.

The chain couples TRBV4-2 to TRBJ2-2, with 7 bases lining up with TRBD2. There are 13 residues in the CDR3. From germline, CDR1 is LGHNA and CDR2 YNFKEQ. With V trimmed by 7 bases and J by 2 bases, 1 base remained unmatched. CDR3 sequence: CASTGGNTGELFF. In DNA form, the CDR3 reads TGTGCCAGCACGGGGGGAAACACCGGGGAGCTGTTTTTT.

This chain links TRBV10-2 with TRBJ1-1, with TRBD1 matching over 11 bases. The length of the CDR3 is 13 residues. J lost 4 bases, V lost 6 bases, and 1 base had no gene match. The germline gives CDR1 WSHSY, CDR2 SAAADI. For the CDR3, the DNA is TGCGCCAGCAGGGGGACAGGGGGCACTGAAGCTTTCTTT. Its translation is CASRGTGGTEAFF.

The CDR3 DNA sequence: TGCAGCGCGCGGGGGGCTGGAGGCTACACCTTC. Translated, it gives CSARGAGGYTF. This chain links TRBV29-1 with TRBJ1-2; D is possibly TRBD1 (6 bases). V lost 7 bases to trimming and J lost 8 bases, with 14 bases between them. The CDR3 covers 11 residues. Germline CDR1 is SQVTM and CDR2 is ANQGSEA.

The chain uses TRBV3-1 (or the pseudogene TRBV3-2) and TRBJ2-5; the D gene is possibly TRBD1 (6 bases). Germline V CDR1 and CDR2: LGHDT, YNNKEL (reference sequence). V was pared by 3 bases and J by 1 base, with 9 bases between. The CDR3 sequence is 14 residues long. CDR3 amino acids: CASSQRGSQETQYF. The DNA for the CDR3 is TGTGCCAGCAGCCAGAGGGGGAGCCAAGAGACCCAGTACTTC.

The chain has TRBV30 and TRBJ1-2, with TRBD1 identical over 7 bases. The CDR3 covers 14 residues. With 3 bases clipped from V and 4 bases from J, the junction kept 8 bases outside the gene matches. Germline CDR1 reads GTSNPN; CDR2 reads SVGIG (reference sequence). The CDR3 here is CAWSKYRGAYGYTF. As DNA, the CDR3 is TGTGCCTGGAGCAAATACAGGGGCGCCTATGGCTACACCTTC.

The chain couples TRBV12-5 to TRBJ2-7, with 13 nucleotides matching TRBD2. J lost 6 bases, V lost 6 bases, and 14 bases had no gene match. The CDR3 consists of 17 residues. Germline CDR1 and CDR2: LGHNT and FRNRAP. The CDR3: CASGNGLVGLAGVEQYF. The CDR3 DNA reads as TGTGCTAGTGGAAACGGACTGGTCGGACTAGCGGGAGTCGAGCAGTACTTC. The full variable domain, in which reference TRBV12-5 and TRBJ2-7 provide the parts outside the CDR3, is DARVTQTPRHKVTEMGQEVTMRCQPILGHNTVFWYRQTMMQGLELLAYFRNRAPLDDSGMPKDRFSAEMPDATLATLKIQPSEPRDSAVYFCASGNGLVGLAGVEQYFGPGTRLTVT.

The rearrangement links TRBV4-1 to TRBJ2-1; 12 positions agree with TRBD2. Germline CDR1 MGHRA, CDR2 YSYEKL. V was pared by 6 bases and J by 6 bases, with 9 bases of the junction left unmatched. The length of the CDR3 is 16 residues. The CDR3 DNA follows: TGCGCCAGCAGACTCGCCCTAGCGGGAGGGAGCAATGAGCAGTTCTTC. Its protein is CASRLALAGGSNEQFF.

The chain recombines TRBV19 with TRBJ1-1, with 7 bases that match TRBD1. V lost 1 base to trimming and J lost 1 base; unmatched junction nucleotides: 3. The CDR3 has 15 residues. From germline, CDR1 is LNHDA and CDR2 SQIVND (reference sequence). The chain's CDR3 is CASSIGGQTNTEAFF. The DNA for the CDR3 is TGTGCCAGTAGTATAGGGGGACAGACGAACACTGAAGCTTTCTTT.

CDR3 in amino acids: CASSQDVTRGYGYTF. CDR3 DNA: TGCGCCAGCAGCCAAGATGTCACCAGGGGGTATGGCTACACCTTC. V gene TRBV4-1 combines with J gene TRBJ1-2; 7 bases are shared with TRBD1. Germline V gives CDR1 MGHRA, CDR2 YSYEKL. The CDR3 totals 15 residues. V trimming: 0 bases; J trimming: 5 bases; junction bases outside the gene matches: 6.

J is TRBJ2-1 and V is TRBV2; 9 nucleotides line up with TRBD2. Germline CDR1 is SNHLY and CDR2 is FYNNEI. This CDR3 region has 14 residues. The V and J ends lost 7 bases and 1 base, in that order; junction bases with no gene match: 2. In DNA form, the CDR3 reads TGTGCCAGCAAACTAGCGGGTTCCTACAATGAGCAGTTCTTC. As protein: CASKLAGSYNEQFF.

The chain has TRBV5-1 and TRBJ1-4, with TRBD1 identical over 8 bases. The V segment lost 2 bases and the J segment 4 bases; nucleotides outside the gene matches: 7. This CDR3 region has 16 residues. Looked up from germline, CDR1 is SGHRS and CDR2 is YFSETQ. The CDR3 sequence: CASSLSQGELNEKLFF. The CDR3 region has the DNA TGCGCCAGCAGCTTATCACAGGGGGAACTTAATGAAAAACTGTTTTTT.

In nucleotides, the CDR3 is TGTGCCAGCAGCTTGGGACCGCTTGAGGATGGCTACACCTTC. Translated, it gives CASSLGPLEDGYTF. The V and J genes are TRBV5-5 and TRBJ1-2; no clear D. The CDR3 spans 14 residues. Trimming shortened V by 0 bases and J by 6 bases, and 12 bases separated the two germline ends. Germline CDR1 and CDR2: SGHKS and YYEKEE (reference sequence).

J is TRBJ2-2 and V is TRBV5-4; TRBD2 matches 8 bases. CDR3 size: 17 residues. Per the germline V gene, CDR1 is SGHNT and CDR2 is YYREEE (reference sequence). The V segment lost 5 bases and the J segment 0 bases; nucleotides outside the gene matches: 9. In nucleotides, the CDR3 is TGTGCCAGCAGTTCCGGGGGGGTTGCCGCGAACACCGGGGAGCTGTTTTTT. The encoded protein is CASSSGGVAANTGELFF.

Here the CDR3 DNA reads TGTGCCAGCAGCCTAGAGAATGAGCAGTTCTTC. Translation: CASSLENEQFF. The chain combines TRBV28 with TRBJ2-1, with no clear D. The CDR3 covers 11 residues. Per germline, CDR1 MDHEN and CDR2 SYDVKM. The V gene lost 6 bases and the J gene lost 7 bases, with 7 bases spanning the gap.

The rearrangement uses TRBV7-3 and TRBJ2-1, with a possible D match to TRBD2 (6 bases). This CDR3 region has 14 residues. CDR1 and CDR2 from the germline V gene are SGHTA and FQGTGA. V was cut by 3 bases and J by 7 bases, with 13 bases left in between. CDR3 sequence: CASSFGDFVNEQFF. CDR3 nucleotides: TGTGCCAGCAGCTTTGGGGACTTTGTTAATGAGCAGTTCTTC.

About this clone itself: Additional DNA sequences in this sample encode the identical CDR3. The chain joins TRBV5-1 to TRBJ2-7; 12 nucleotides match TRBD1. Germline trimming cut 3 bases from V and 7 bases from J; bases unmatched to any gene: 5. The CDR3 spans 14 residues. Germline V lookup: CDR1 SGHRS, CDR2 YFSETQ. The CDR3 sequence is CASSWGQGAREQYF. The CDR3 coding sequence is TGCGCCAGCAGCTGGGGACAGGGGGCGAGAGAGCAGTACTTC.

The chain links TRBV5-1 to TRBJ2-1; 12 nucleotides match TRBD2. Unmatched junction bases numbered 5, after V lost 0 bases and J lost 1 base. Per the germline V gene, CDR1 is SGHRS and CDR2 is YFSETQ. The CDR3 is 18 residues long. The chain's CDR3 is CASSLGLAGGWSYNEQFF. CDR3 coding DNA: TGCGCCAGCAGCTTGGGTCTAGCGGGAGGGTGGTCCTACAATGAGCAGTTCTTC.

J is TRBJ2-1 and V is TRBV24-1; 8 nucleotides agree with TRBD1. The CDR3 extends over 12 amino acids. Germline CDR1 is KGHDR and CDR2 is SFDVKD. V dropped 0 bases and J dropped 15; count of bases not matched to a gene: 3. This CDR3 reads CATSDLDRGLFF. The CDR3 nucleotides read TGTGCCACCAGTGATTTGGACAGGGGACTGTTCTTC.

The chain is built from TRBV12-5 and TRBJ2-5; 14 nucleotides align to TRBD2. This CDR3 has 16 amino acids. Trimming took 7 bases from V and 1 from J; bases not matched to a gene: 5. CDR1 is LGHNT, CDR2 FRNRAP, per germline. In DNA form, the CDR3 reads TGTGCTAGTGATAGGGGACTAGCGGGAGCCCAAGAGACCCAGTACTTC. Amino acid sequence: CASDRGLAGAQETQYF.

CDR3 residues: CASSPRGGVIYGYTF. In nucleotides, the CDR3 is TGTGCCAGCAGCCCAAGGGGTGGAGTGATATATGGCTACACCTTC. The V gene is TRBV2, the J gene TRBJ1-2; TRBD1 might be the D (5 bases). Trimming cost V 6 bases and J 5 bases, with 19 bases left between them. The CDR3 length is 15 residues. Per germline, CDR1 SNHLY and CDR2 FYNNEI.

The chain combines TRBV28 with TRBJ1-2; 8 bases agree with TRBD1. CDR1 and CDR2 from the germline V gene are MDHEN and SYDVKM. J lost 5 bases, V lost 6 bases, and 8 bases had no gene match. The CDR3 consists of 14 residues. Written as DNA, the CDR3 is TGTGCCAGCAGGTCGACAGGGGTTCTTTATGGCTACACCTTC. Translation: CASRSTGVLYGYTF.

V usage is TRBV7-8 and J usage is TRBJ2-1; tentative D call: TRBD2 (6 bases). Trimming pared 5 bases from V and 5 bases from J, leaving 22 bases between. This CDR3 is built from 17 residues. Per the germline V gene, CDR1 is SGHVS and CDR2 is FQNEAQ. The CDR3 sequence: CASSVRLPRGGDNEQFF. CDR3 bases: TGTGCCAGCAGCGTACGCCTTCCAAGGGGAGGAGACAATGAGCAGTTCTTC.